A selection of T cell receptor beta chains follows, all from one sample in a study of blood T cell repertoires in COVID-19. The data were produced by immunoSEQ multiplex PCR, yet TCRdb's version contains in-frame clones alone and is incomplete. This sample has some 180,000 clones, with approximately 80% found just once. The sample was peripheral blood. Receptors were obtained from a woman aged 40 to 49 with COVID-19, enrolled during active disease. CDR3s include the opening cysteine and the closing phenylalanine or tryptophan. The order of the fields is J gene, clone size, D gene, V gene, CDR3 DNA, CDR3 protein. D genes are given only for firm matches. The size field is filled for only some rows; it gives once, few, many or a size class.

TRBJ2-1 . TRBD1 TRBV7-3 TGTGCCAGCAGCCCGGACAGGGGATCGAAGAATGAGCAGTTCTTC CASSPDRGSKNEQFF
TRBJ1-1 . . TRBV10-3 TGTGCCATCAGTGAGGAGGGAGTTAGTGGTGAAGCTTTCTTT CAISEEGVSGEAFF
TRBJ2-5 many TRBD1 TRBV28 TGTGCCAGCAGTTTTTTCCAGGGGGCGAAAGCCGAGACCCAGTACTTC CASSFFQGAKAETQYF
TRBJ1-2 . . TRBV6-5 TGTGCCAGCAGCCAACAGGGAATCTACGGCTACACCTTC CASSQQGIYGYTF
TRBJ1-5 . TRBD1 TRBV7-9 TGTGCCAGCAGACCCAACAGGGGGAATCAGCCCCAGCATTTT CASRPNRGNQPQHF
TRBJ1-3 . . TRBV21-1 TGTGCCAGCAGCAAAGAGGGGGGGCCTGGAAACACCATATATTTT CASSKEGGPGNTIYF
TRBJ2-1 . TRBD2 TRBV28 TGTGCCAGCAGCCTAGCGGTAGATGAGCAGTTCTTC CASSLAVDEQFF
TRBJ1-1 . TRBD1 TRBV2 TGTGCCAGCAGTGTTGGGACAGAGACTGAAGCTTTCTTT CASSVGTETEAFF
TRBJ2-1 . TRBD2 TRBV5-1 TGCGCCAGCAGCTGGGGACTAGCGGGGAGCAATGAGCAGTTCTTC CASSWGLAGSNEQFF
TRBJ2-1 . . TRBV19 TGTGCCAGTGAGTTAAGAGGCAACAATGAGCAGTTCTTC CASELRGNNEQFF
TRBJ1-5 . TRBD1 TRBV6-5 TGTGCCAGCAGACCGGGACAGGAAGATCATCAGCCCCAGCATTTT CASRPGQEDHQPQHF
TRBJ1-5 . . TRBV27 TGTGCCAGCCAATCCACAGTATTTAGCAATCAGCCCCAGCATTTT CASQSTVFSNQPQHF
TRBJ2-1 . TRBD2 TRBV19 TGTGCCAGTAGTGCCACTAGCGGGGGAACTAACAATGAGCAGTTCTTC CASSATSGGTNNEQFF
TRBJ1-2 . TRBD1 TRBV27 TGTGCCAGCAGTTTCCAGGGGGCGGCTAACTATGGCTACACCTTC CASSFQGAANYGYTF
TRBJ2-3 once . TRBV18 TGTGCCAGCTCACCGTCTTCGGGTGGCCACACAGATACGCAGTATTTT CASSPSSGGHTDTQYF
TRBJ2-7 . TRBD2 TRBV5-1 TGCGCCAGCAGCTTTCGACTAGCGGGGGCATACGAGCAGTACTTC CASSFRLAGAYEQYF
TRBJ1-1 . TRBD1 TRBV6-5 TGTGCCAGCAGTTCCAGGGGGCCCACTGAAGCTTTCTTT CASSSRGPTEAFF
TRBJ2-5 . TRBD1 TRBV6-5 TGTGCCAGCAGTTCTGACAGGGTTGAGACCCAGTACTTC CASSSDRVETQYF
TRBJ1-2 . . TRBV25-1 TGTGCCAGCAGTGAATTATATAACTATGGCTACACCTTC CASSELYNYGYTF
TRBJ2-1 . TRBD2 TRBV15 TGTGCCACCAGCAGAGGGAGCGGGGGGGCGGATGAGCAGTTCTTC CATSRGSGGADEQFF
TRBJ1-2 . . TRBV11-2 TGTGCCAGCAGCTCGCTCACAGGGTCCGAGGGCTACACCTTC CASSSLTGSEGYTF
TRBJ1-5 . TRBD1 TRBV27 TGTGCCAGCAGTTTAGGGACAGGGGGATTCAATCAGCCCCAGCATTTT CASSLGTGGFNQPQHF
TRBJ2-5 . TRBD1 TRBV3-1/TRBV3-2 TGTGCCAGCAGCCAAGGGGGACAGGGGGCGGAAGAGACCCAGTACTTC CASSQGGQGAEETQYF
TRBJ1-1 . TRBD1 TRBV10-3 TGTGCCATCAGACAGGGGAGTAAGGAGAACACTGAAGCTTTCTTT CAIRQGSKENTEAFF
TRBJ1-4 . TRBD1 TRBV2 TGTGCCAGCAAGGAGACAGGGGGCGGAAAACTGTTTTTT CASKETGGGKLFF
TRBJ2-3 . TRBD2 TRBV10-2 TGCGCCAGCTGTGAGGGAGGGAGCTCAGATACGCAGTATTTT CASCEGGSSDTQYF
TRBJ2-1 . . TRBV7-8 TGTGCCAGCAGTTCTCGTATATCGGATGAGCAGTTCTTC CASSSRISDEQFF
TRBJ2-5 . . TRBV5-6 TGTGCCAGCAGCGAAGCCGGGACTGTCGTGGAGACCCAGTACTTC CASSEAGTVVETQYF
TRBJ2-1 . . TRBV12-3/TRBV12-4 TGTGCCAGCACCAGGGGGGTCAATGAGCAGTTCTTC CASTRGVNEQFF
TRBJ1-2 . TRBD1 TRBV15 TGTGCCACCAGCAGCAGACAGGGGCTAGATGGCTACACCTTC CATSSRQGLDGYTF
TRBJ2-2 . . TRBV7-8 TGTGCCAGCAGCCTCCAACCCACAGTATCCGGGGAGCTGTTTTTT CASSLQPTVSGELFF
TRBJ1-2 . . TRBV6-2/TRBV6-3 TGTGCCAGCAGTTACCCAGGGCAGGGATACTATGGCTACACCTTC CASSYPGQGYYGYTF
TRBJ1-1 . . TRBV7-9 TGTGCCAGCAGCCCGCCTAGGGGTGGTCAGGGCACTGAAGCTTTCTTT CASSPPRGGQGTEAFF
TRBJ1-1 . . TRBV24-1 TGTGCCACCAGTGAACAGGGTGAAGCTTTCTTT CATSEQGEAFF
TRBJ2-1 . . TRBV11-3 TGTGCCAGCAGCCCCTTGGGGGCCGAATACAATGAGCAGTTCTTC CASSPLGAEYNEQFF
TRBJ1-2 . . TRBV7-9 TGTGCCAGCGCTCAAAAGGGGAACGGCTACACCTTC CASAQKGNGYTF
TRBJ1-2 . . TRBV19 TGTGCCAGTACCCTCAGGGGAGCTAACTATGGCTACACCTTC CASTLRGANYGYTF
TRBJ2-3 once TRBD2 TRBV7-6 TGTGCCAGCAGCTTAGGGCTAGCGGGGGAGAGCACAGATACGCAGTATTTT CASSLGLAGESTDTQYF
TRBJ1-5 . TRBD1 TRBV7-9 TGTGCCAGCAGCTTAACAGGGGGCAATCAGCCCCAGCATTTT CASSLTGGNQPQHF
TRBJ1-2 . . TRBV7-2 TGTGCCAGCAGTCCAACAGGTGATGGCTACACCTTC CASSPTGDGYTF
TRBJ2-2 . TRBD1 TRBV7-9 TGTGCCAGCAGCGGACCGGGACAGGGTCCCACCGGGGAGCTGTTTTTT CASSGPGQGPTGELFF
TRBJ2-7 . TRBD1 TRBV14 TGTGCCAGCAGCCAACGTCAACCGGGACAGGGGGCCTACGAGCAGTACTTC CASSQRQPGQGAYEQYF
TRBJ2-5 . TRBD2 TRBV27 TGTGCCAGCAGACCGACCGGGACTAGCGGGAAGGGTGAGACCCAGTACTTC CASRPTGTSGKGETQYF
TRBJ2-1 . . TRBV25-1 TGTGCCAGCAGTGCAAGAGGGGAGCAGTTCTTC CASSARGEQFF
TRBJ1-1 . TRBD1 TRBV27 TGTGCCAGTTCGTTCGCAGGGGGCGCGGCTGAAGCTTTCTTT CASSFAGGAAEAFF
TRBJ2-3 . . TRBV13 TGTGCCAGCAGCTTAGTCGTCGGGGGAGGTGATACGCAGTATTTT CASSLVVGGGDTQYF
TRBJ1-1 . TRBD1 TRBV10-3 TGTGCCATCAGGGGGACAGGGCCCAACACTGAAGCTTTCTTT CAIRGTGPNTEAFF